Sequencing of this T cell receptor (beta chain) was carried out in a study of T cells in Graves' hyperthyroidism and ophthalmopathy. For the study at large: Peripheral blood was acquired at first diagnosis, ahead of any therapy whatsoever.

Amplification of TCR beta CDR3 regions was performed using RNA transcripts as template. The TCR CDR3 was amplified in a first-round RT-PCR using the HTBI primer set. TCRdb redid the calling of the multiplex PCR reads with MiXCR, one entry per CDR3 protein. Of roughly 290,000 distinct CDR3 sequences listed, around 13% are singletons. The table lists this clonotype with many counts. What it binds is not known. Overall study findings and caveats: Before onset, ophthalmopathy was predicted by the model a median around 6 months earlier. Expanded thyroid clonotypes (above 0.001) were mostly also found in blood.

Criteria for exclusion of patients were uncontrolled infection, other autoimmune disease, pregnancy or lactation. The CDR3 is 15 amino acids. The V and J ends lost 3 bases and 2 bases, in that order; junction bases with no gene match: 3. Germline assignment: CDR1 DFQATT and CDR2 SNEGSKA (reference sequence). Material: blood. This chain links TRBV20-1 with TRBJ2-5; 13 nucleotides line up with TRBD2. The receptor was derived from a woman aged 40 to 50 with Graves' hyperthyroidism. CDR3: CSASQLAGGQETQYF. CDR3 in DNA: TGCAGTGCTAGCCAACTAGCGGGAGGGCAAGAGACCCAGTACTTC.